Below are 28 T cell receptor beta chains sequenced from a single sample in a study of blood T cell repertoires in COVID-19. Some clones are missing from TCRdb's copy, which holds only in-frame ones; the method was immunoSEQ multiplex PCR. Seen here are about 200,000 clones, more than 65% observed once, and the top ten hold approximately 8.7%. The specimen sequenced was peripheral blood. The receptors come from a woman aged 80 or older with acute or convalescent COVID-19.

The V and J genes are TRBV7-2 and TRBJ1-2; TRBD1 aligns across 7 bases. The CDR3 has 13 amino acids. Germline V gene data show CDR1 as SGHTA and CDR2 as FQGNSA. The ends lost 5 bases at V and 5 bases at J; junction bases unmatched: 5. CDR3 protein: CASSPQGNYGYTF. The CDR3 DNA reads TGTGCCAGCAGCCCACAGGGGAATTATGGCTACACCTTC. Supplemented by reference TRBV7-2 and TRBJ1-2, the full variable domain reads GAGVSQSPSNKVTEKGKDVELRCDPISGHTALYWYRQSLGQGLEFLIYFQGNSAPDKSGLPSDRFSAERTGGSVSTLTIQRTQQEDSAVYLCASSPQGNYGYTFGSGTRLTVV.

The rearrangement uses TRBV27 and TRBJ2-7; 11 bases fit TRBD2. This CDR3 region has 16 residues. J lost 3 bases, V lost 8 bases, and 12 bases had no gene match. Germline V gene sequence: CDR1 MNHEY, CDR2 SMNVEV (reference sequence). CDR3 loop: CASHPVPGTSGYEQYF. The CDR3 nucleotides are TGTGCCAGCCATCCAGTCCCCGGGACTAGCGGCTACGAGCAGTACTTC.

The rearrangement uses TRBV7-9 and TRBJ2-3; D possibly corresponds to TRBD1 (5 bases). V was cut by 2 bases and J by 4 bases, with 13 bases left in between. Germline lookup yields CDR1 SEHNR and CDR2 FQNEAQ (reference sequence). The CDR3 has 15 residues. The CDR3 coding sequence is TGTGCCAGCAGCTTATTGCAGGGAAGAGCAGATACGCAGTATTTT. This gives the protein CASSLLQGRADTQYF.

A few counts support this clone. The chain recombines TRBV5-1 with TRBJ1-6; D gene uncertain. CDR1 is SGHRS, CDR2 YFSETQ, per germline. The germline V and J ends were trimmed by 1 base and 8 bases, with 19 bases remaining between them. The CDR3 sequence is 17 residues long. In DNA form, the CDR3 reads TGCGCCAGCAGCTTGAACCGGGTAGCTGTACCCGATTCACCCCTCCACTTT. The encoded protein is CASSLNRVAVPDSPLHF.

The chain links TRBV29-1 to TRBJ2-1, with D possibly TRBD2 on 6 matching bases. Looked up from germline, CDR1 is SQVTM and CDR2 is ANQGSEA. The CDR3 loop spans 14 amino acids. Trimming cost V 3 bases and J 5 bases, with 14 bases left between them. CDR3 nucleotides: TGCAGCGTTGATACGGGAGTTAACCACAATGAGCAGTTCTTC. Translated: CSVDTGVNHNEQFF.

J is TRBJ1-2 and V is TRBV20-1; D is uncertain. The ends were cut back, 3 bases at V and 5 bases at J, with 7 bases in the middle. The CDR3 extends over 11 amino acids. The germline V gene has CDR1 DFQATT and CDR2 SNEGSKA (reference sequence). The CDR3 region is CSASPQYGYTF. In DNA, the CDR3 is TGCAGTGCTAGTCCCCAATATGGCTACACCTTC.

This clone was seen once. V and J are TRBV4-1 and TRBJ2-7; 12 bases align to TRBD2. This CDR3 spans 15 amino acids. V lost 1 base and J lost 3; bases outside the gene matches: 1. Germline V gene sequence: CDR1 MGHRA, CDR2 YSYEKL. The CDR3 DNA reads TGCGCCAGCAGCCAAGGGACTAGCGGGAACTACGAGCAGTACTTC. This translates into CASSQGTSGNYEQYF.

This clone has just a few counts. The gene calls are TRBV11-2 and TRBJ1-3; D is possibly TRBD1 (6 bases). V was cut by 0 bases and J by 0 bases, with 15 bases left in between. Germline-derived CDR1 and CDR2 are SGHAT and FQNNGV. This CDR3 is built from 18 residues. As DNA, the CDR3 is TGTGCCAGCAGCTTAGATCGTTTGGGGGCATTCTCTGGAAACACCATATATTTT. Translating it yields CASSLDRLGAFSGNTIYF.

The V gene is TRBV3-1 (or the pseudogene TRBV3-2), the J gene TRBJ2-2; the D gene is possibly TRBD2 (5 bases). The germline V and J ends were trimmed by 4 bases and 6 bases, with 21 bases remaining between them. Germline-derived CDR1 and CDR2 are LGHDT and YNNKEL (reference sequence). The CDR3 is 17 amino acids. The CDR3 DNA sequence: TGTGCCAGCAGCCTCACGGGGTCCCTCATAAGGGCCGGGGAGCTGTTTTTT. Translating gives CASSLTGSLIRAGELFF.

This chain joins TRBV9 and TRBJ2-7; 10 bases map to TRBD2. V dropped 0 bases and J dropped 4; count of bases not matched to a gene: 10. Germline loops: CDR1 SGDLS, CDR2 YYNGEE. The CDR3 has 17 amino acids. In DNA, the CDR3 is TGTGCCAGCAGCGTAGGTCCTAGCGGGAGTAGCAAATACGAGCAGTACTTC. As protein: CASSVGPSGSSKYEQYF.

As DNA, the CDR3 is TGCGCCAGCAGCGTGGTGCGGTCGAGCTCCTACGAGCAGTACTTC. Amino acids: CASSVVRSSSYEQYF. The chain links TRBV4-1 to TRBJ2-7; D gene unclear. Trimming removed 5 bases from V and 0 bases from J, with 14 bases in between. CDR3 size: 15 residues. The germline V gene has CDR1 MGHRA and CDR2 YSYEKL.

This sequence joins TRBV15 and TRBJ1-2; 9 nucleotides agree with TRBD1. The CDR3 totals 14 residues. Losses at the gene ends were 4 bases for V and 8 bases for J; bases not matched to a gene: 8. Germline V gene lookup returns CDR1 LNHNV and CDR2 YYDKDF (reference sequence). In DNA form, the CDR3 reads TGTGCCACCAGCACCAACAGGGGGCCTGAAGGCTACACCTTC. Its translation is CATSTNRGPEGYTF.

This rearrangement joins TRBV10-3 to TRBJ2-1, with D hard to call. The V and J ends lost 3 bases and 5 bases respectively, with 8 bases between them. Germline lookup yields CDR1 ENHRY and CDR2 SYGVKD. The CDR3 has 13 residues. The CDR3 sequence is CAISETADNEQFF. The CDR3 DNA reads as TGTGCCATCAGTGAAACAGCCGACAATGAGCAGTTCTTC.

The chain is built from TRBV5-1 and TRBJ1-5; 7 nucleotides align to TRBD1. This CDR3 has 15 amino acids. Germline loops: CDR1 SGHRS, CDR2 YFSETQ. V lost 0 bases to trimming and J lost 3 bases; unmatched junction nucleotides: 3. In DNA, the CDR3 is TGCGCCAGCAGCTTGGAGGGACAGCTCAATCAGCCCCAGCATTTT. It yields the protein CASSLEGQLNQPQHF.

The V and J genes are TRBV7-9 and TRBJ1-1; no definite D call. V was trimmed by 4 bases and J by 5 bases, leaving 14 bases between them. The CDR3 covers 14 residues. The V gene's germline CDR1 is SEHNR and CDR2 FQNEAQ (reference sequence). DNA for the CDR3: TGTGCCAGCAGCTATGCCGGCCCGGGGACTGAAGCTTTCTTT. Protein product: CASSYAGPGTEAFF. The whole variable domain, remainder taken from reference TRBV7-9 and TRBJ1-1, is DTGVSQNPRHKITKRGQNVTFRCDPISEHNRLYWYRQTLGQGPEFLTYFQNEAQLEKSRLLSDRFSAERPKGSFSTLEIQRTEQGDSAMYLCASSYAGPGTEAFFGQGTRLTVV.

V and J are TRBV12-3 or TRBV12-4 and TRBJ1-5; TRBD1 is a possible D gene (5 bases). Trimming pared 9 bases from V and 3 bases from J, leaving 9 bases between. The CDR3 totals 12 residues. The CDR3 sequence is CASSRANQPQHF. The DNA for the CDR3 is TGTGCCAGTTCCAGGGCCAATCAGCCCCAGCATTTT.

The chain couples TRBV9 to TRBJ1-1; TRBD1 matches at 7 bases. V lost 4 bases to trimming and J lost 1 base; unmatched junction nucleotides: 7. Looked up from germline, CDR1 is SGDLS and CDR2 is YYNGEE. CDR3 length equals 15 residues. CDR3 bases: TGTGCCAGCAGCTCTATGACAGGGAAGAACACTGAAGCTTTCTTT. Translating gives CASSSMTGKNTEAFF.

The rearrangement uses TRBV29-1 and TRBJ2-7, with D possibly being TRBD1 (5 bases). Trimming took 3 bases from V and 5 from J, leaving 11 bases between them. CDR1 SQVTM and CDR2 ANQGSEA come from the germline V gene. The CDR3 loop spans 12 amino acids. CDR3 coding DNA: TGCAGCGTTGATCAGGGTTCTCACGAGCAGTACTTC. It translates to CSVDQGSHEQYF.

The chain joins TRBV27 to TRBJ1-2, with TRBD1 matching over 7 bases. Germline loops: CDR1 MNHEY, CDR2 SMNVEV (reference sequence). The CDR3 runs to 15 residues. Unmatched junction bases numbered 11, after V lost 4 bases and J lost 6 bases. The CDR3 here is CASSSFPTGWDGYTF. The CDR3, as DNA: TGTGCCAGCAGTTCTTTCCCGACAGGGTGGGATGGCTACACCTTC.

The chain uses TRBV3-1 (or the pseudogene TRBV3-2) and TRBJ2-2; D may be TRBD2 (5 bases). The CDR3 sequence is 16 residues long. Trimming removed 1 base at V and 5 bases at J, with 14 bases between. Looked up from germline, CDR1 is LGHDT and CDR2 is YNNKEL (reference sequence). The CDR3 sequence is CASSQVPLLGTGELFF. In DNA, the CDR3 is TGTGCCAGCAGCCAAGTCCCACTACTAGGGACCGGGGAGCTGTTTTTT.

The chain combines TRBV2 with TRBJ2-3, with D perhaps TRBD2 (5 bases). The CDR3 covers 14 residues. From germline, CDR1 is SNHLY and CDR2 FYNNEI. Trimming left V 6 bases short and J 5 bases short, with 15 bases between. The CDR3 nucleotides are TGTGCCAGCAGCGTCGGAAGTGGGAGAGATACGCAGTATTTT. As protein: CASSVGSGRDTQYF.

The chain joins TRBV3-1 (or the pseudogene TRBV3-2) to TRBJ1-1, with D perhaps TRBD1 (6 bases). The CDR3 is 13 residues long. V was shortened by 2 bases and J by 8 bases, with 12 bases between the two germline ends. Germline V lookup: CDR1 LGHDT, CDR2 YNNKEL (reference sequence). CDR3 in amino acids: CASSQSGAGEAFF. The CDR3 nucleotides read TGTGCCAGCAGCCAATCAGGGGCAGGGGAAGCTTTCTTT.

The table lists this clone with a few counts. The chain uses TRBV5-4 and TRBJ1-2, with a possible D match to TRBD1 (5 bases). The CDR3 totals 14 residues. V lost 0 bases, J lost 2 bases, and 8 bases lay in between. Germline assignment: CDR1 SGHNT and CDR2 YYREEE (reference sequence). The CDR3: CASSLAGGNYGYTF. The CDR3 coding sequence is TGTGCCAGCAGCTTGGCTGGGGGGAACTATGGCTACACCTTC.

The J gene is TRBJ2-3, the V gene TRBV4-1, with no clear D. V was pared by 5 bases and J by 3 bases, with 9 bases between. The germline gives CDR1 MGHRA, CDR2 YSYEKL. This CDR3 region has 13 residues. The CDR3 is CASSSAVTDTQYF. The CDR3 DNA is TGCGCCAGCAGCAGCGCGGTTACAGATACGCAGTATTTT.

The chain has TRBV15 and TRBJ2-1; 9 nucleotides agree with TRBD2. CDR3 size: 18 residues. V lost 0 bases, J lost 3 bases, and 9 bases stayed unmatched. Germline V gene lookup returns CDR1 LNHNV and CDR2 YYDKDF (reference sequence). CDR3 in amino acids: CATSRDTVLAGFYNEQFF. As DNA, the CDR3 is TGTGCCACCAGCAGAGATACCGTTCTAGCGGGATTCTACAATGAGCAGTTCTTC.

The rearrangement joins TRBV10-3 to TRBJ1-6, with D possibly being TRBD1 (6 bases). This CDR3 comprises 14 residues. Trimming stripped 6 bases from V and 3 bases from J, with 9 bases between. Germline loops: CDR1 ENHRY, CDR2 SYGVKD. The CDR3 loop is CAISRDNYNSPLHF. DNA for the CDR3: TGTGCCATCAGCCGGGACAACTATAATTCACCCCTCCACTTT.

The chain carries TRBV5-1 and TRBJ1-3, with D unclear. The CDR3 consists of 16 residues. Germline CDR1 reads SGHRS; CDR2 reads YFSETQ. The germline V and J ends were trimmed by 2 bases and 0 bases, with 12 bases remaining between them. CDR3 sequence: CASSLLRRLSGNTIYF. In DNA form, the CDR3 reads TGCGCCAGCAGCTTATTGCGGAGACTCTCTGGAAACACCATATATTTT.

The chain combines TRBV30 with TRBJ1-6; TRBD1 matches 7 bases. J gave up 0 bases and V 6 bases, and 8 bases lay outside the gene matches. The germline V gene encodes CDR1 GTSNPN and CDR2 SVGIG (reference sequence). The CDR3 has 16 amino acids. The CDR3 loop reads CACLPTGSSYNSPLHF. CDR3 sequence (DNA): TGTGCCTGCCTTCCGACAGGGAGCTCCTATAATTCACCCCTCCACTTT.